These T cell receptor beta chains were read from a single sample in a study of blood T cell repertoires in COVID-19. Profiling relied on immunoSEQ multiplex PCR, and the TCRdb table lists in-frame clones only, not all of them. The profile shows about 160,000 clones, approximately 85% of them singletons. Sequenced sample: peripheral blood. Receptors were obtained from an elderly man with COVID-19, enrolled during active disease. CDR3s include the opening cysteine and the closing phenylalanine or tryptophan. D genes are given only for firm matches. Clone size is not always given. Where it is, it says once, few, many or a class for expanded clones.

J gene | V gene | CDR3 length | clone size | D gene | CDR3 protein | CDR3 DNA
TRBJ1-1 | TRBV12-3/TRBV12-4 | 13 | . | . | CASSTLGGGEAFF | TGTGCCAGCAGTACCCTGGGGGGGGGTGAAGCTTTCTTT
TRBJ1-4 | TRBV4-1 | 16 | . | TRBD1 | CASSQHGQGGNEKLFF | TGCGCCAGCAGCCAGCACGGACAGGGGGGTAATGAAAAACTGTTTTTT
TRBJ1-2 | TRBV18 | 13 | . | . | CASSPGEAYGYTF | TGTGCCAGCTCACCTGGCGAGGCTTATGGCTACACCTTC
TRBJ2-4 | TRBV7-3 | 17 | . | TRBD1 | CASSPQGAGGGQNIQYF | TGTGCCAGCAGCCCGCAGGGGGCAGGGGGCGGACAAAACATTCAGTACTTC
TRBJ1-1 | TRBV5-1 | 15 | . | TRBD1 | CASSLATGGVTEAFF | TGCGCCAGCAGCTTGGCGACAGGGGGGGTCACTGAAGCTTTCTTT
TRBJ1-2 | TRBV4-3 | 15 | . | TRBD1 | CASSQGTGLNYGYTF | TGCGCCAGCAGCCAAGGGACAGGACTAAACTATGGCTACACCTTC
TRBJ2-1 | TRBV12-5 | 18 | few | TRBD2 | CASGLARTIAGSWDEQFF | TGTGCTAGTGGTTTGGCCCGAACTATAGCGGGGTCTTGGGATGAGCAGTTCTTC
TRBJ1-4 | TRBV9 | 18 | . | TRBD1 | CASSVGTGGFFHNEKLFF | TGTGCCAGCAGCGTAGGGACAGGGGGCTTCTTCCATAATGAAAAACTGTTTTTT
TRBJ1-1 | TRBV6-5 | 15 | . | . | CASSYVGAGGTEAFF | TGTGCCAGCAGTTACGTCGGGGCGGGGGGCACTGAAGCTTTCTTT
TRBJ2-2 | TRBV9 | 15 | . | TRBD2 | CASSVVAGVTGELFF | TGTGCCAGCAGCGTAGTGGCGGGGGTCACCGGGGAGCTGTTTTTT
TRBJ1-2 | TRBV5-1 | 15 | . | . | CASSLGTAANYGYTF | TGCGCCAGCAGCTTGGGGACAGCAGCTAACTATGGCTACACCTTC
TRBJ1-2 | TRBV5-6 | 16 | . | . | CASSLAGAQGIYGYTF | TGTGCCAGCAGCTTGGCCGGAGCACAGGGAATCTATGGCTACACCTTC
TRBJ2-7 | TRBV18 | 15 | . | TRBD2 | CASSPSGLATYEQYF | TGTGCCAGCTCACCAAGCGGACTAGCGACCTACGAGCAGTACTTC
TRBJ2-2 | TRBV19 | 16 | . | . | CASSPNGGSNTGELFF | TGTGCCAGTAGTCCCAATGGGGGGTCAAACACCGGGGAGCTGTTTTTT
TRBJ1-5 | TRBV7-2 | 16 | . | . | CASSLGGEGGNQPQHF | TGTGCCAGCAGCTTAGGAGGGGAGGGTGGGAATCAGCCCCAGCATTTT
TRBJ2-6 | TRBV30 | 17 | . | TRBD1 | CAWETGTGESGANVLTF | TGTGCCTGGGAGACCGGGACAGGGGAATCTGGGGCCAACGTCCTGACTTTC
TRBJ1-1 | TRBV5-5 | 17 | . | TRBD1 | CASSPRDRGRANTEAFF | TGTGCCAGCAGCCCAAGGGACAGGGGGCGAGCGAACACTGAAGCTTTCTTT
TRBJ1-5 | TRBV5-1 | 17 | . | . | CASSLGGHGGGNQPQHF | TGCGCCAGCAGCTTGGGTGGACACGGGGGGGGCAATCAGCCCCAGCATTTT
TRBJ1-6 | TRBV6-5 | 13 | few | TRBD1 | CASRGQGNSPLHF | TGTGCCAGCAGGGGACAGGGCAATTCACCCCTCCACTTT
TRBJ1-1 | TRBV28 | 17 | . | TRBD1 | CASSPPLGQGANTEAFF | TGTGCCAGCAGTCCACCCTTGGGACAGGGAGCCAACACTGAAGCTTTCTTT
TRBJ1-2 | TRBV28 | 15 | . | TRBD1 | CASTQLTGQGDGYTF | TGTGCCAGCACCCAATTAACTGGACAGGGGGACGGCTACACCTTC
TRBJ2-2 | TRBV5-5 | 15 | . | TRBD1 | CASSDGTVWTGELFF | TGTGCCAGCAGCGACGGGACAGTTTGGACCGGGGAGCTGTTTTTT
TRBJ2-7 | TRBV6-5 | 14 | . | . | CATTPSAGSYEQYF | TGTGCCACCACCCCTAGTGCGGGGTCCTACGAGCAGTACTTC
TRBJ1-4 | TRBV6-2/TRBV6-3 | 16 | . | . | CASSYVGGKQPNKLFF | TGTGCCAGCAGTTACGTCGGAGGTAAACAACCAAACAAACTGTTTTTT
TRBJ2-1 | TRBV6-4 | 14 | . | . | CASSDSWGHDEQFF | TGTGCCAGCAGTGACTCTTGGGGGCACGATGAGCAGTTCTTC
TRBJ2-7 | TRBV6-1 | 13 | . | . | CASSETLVGEQYF | TGTGCCAGCAGTGAAACCTTGGTCGGCGAGCAGTACTTC
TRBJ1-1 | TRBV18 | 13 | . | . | CASSPVANTEAFF | TGTGCCAGCTCACCAGTAGCGAACACTGAAGCTTTCTTT
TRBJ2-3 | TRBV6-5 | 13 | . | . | CASSRVITDTQYF | TGTGCCAGCAGTCGGGTGATCACAGATACGCAGTATTTT
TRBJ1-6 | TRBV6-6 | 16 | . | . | CASSGLRGRGSSPLHF | TGTGCCAGCAGTGGACTGAGGGGCAGGGGATCATCACCCCTCCACTTT
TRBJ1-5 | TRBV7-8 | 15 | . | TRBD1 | CASSIRQGANQPQHF | TGTGCCAGCAGCATACGACAGGGGGCGAACCAGCCCCAGCATTTT
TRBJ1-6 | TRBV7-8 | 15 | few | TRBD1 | CASSSSTGGISPLHF | TGTGCCAGCAGCTCCAGCACAGGGGGCATTTCACCCCTCCACTTT
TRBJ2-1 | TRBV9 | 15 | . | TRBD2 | CASSVERGGYNEQFF | TGTGCCAGCAGCGTAGAACGGGGGGGATACAATGAGCAGTTCTTC
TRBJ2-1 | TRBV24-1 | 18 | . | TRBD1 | CATSDPGVETGTYNEQFF | TGTGCCACCAGTGATCCGGGCGTGGAGACAGGGACCTACAATGAGCAGTTCTTC
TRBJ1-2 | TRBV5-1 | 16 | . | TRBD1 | CASSSRTGSILYGYTF | TGCGCCAGCAGCTCTAGGACAGGGTCAATCCTCTATGGCTACACCTTC
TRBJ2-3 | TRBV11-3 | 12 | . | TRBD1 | CASSSDRALQYF | TGTGCCAGCAGCTCAGACAGGGCCCTGCAGTATTTT
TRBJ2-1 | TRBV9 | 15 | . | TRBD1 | CASSASGTGYNEQFF | TGTGCCAGCAGCGCATCCGGGACAGGCTACAATGAGCAGTTCTTC
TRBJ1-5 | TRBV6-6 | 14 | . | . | CASSLDSSNQPQHF | TGTGCCAGCAGTTTAGACAGTAGCAATCAGCCCCAGCATTTT
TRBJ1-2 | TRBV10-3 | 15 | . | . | CAISDQVRENYGYTF | TGTGCCATCAGTGATCAAGTCAGGGAAAACTATGGCTACACCTTC
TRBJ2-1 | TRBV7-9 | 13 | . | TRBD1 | CASSPLPGQGEFF | TGTGCCAGCAGCCCATTGCCGGGACAGGGGGAATTCTTC
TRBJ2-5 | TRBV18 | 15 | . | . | CASSGNMAVQETQYF | TGTGCCAGCTCAGGCAATATGGCAGTCCAAGAGACCCAGTACTTC